This T cell receptor (beta chain) was sequenced for a study of beta chain features in type 1 diabetes. The study's findings and limits: There was a moderate but significant shortening of TCRB CDR3s in all four CD4+ subsets of Type 1 diabetes patients. High-TCR-expressing cells could be over-represented by cDNA sequencing. VDJ junctions from patients with type 1 diabetes contained fewer insertions and more deletions. There was no resolution here of whether HLA type influences TCRB rearrangement.

V gave up 5 bases and J gave up 1 base, with 11 bases separating them. The CDR3 has 14 residues. Germline V gene lookup returns CDR1 ENHRY and CDR2 SYGVKD. Reverse transcription of all isolated RNA meant that expressed TCRB transcripts were sequenced. Approximately 3.7 million reads per sample on average were obtained from naive, central memory and regulatory T cell samples. Assay: immunoSEQ multiplex PCR; the TCRdb copy retains only in-frame clones and omits some. The repertoire holds approximately 730,000 clones, around 15% seen once, with approximately 0.021% in the top ten. This clone was picked up a small number of times. Its antigen is as yet unknown.

This receptor was obtained from a man aged 18 to 29 with type 1 diabetes. Sequenced material: naive CD4+ T cells from blood. This rearrangement joins TRBV10-3 to TRBJ2-5; D may be TRBD2 (5 bases). CDR3 amino acids: CAISLRAGQETQYF. The CDR3 DNA sequence: TGTGCCATCAGTCTTAGGGCGGGCCAAGAGACCCAGTACTTC.